A single sample gave rise to the 22 T cell receptor beta chains below, sequenced in a study of CXCR3 chemokines and chemotherapy response in bladder cancer. From the PCR reads, TCRdb called clonotypes with MiXCR, one entry per CDR3 protein. The data show about 1,100 distinct CDR3 sequences, roughly 19% seen once. The specimen was collected from a patient whose treatment included neoadjuvant chemotherapy. The receptor set was obtained from a human donor with bladder cancer that responded to neoadjuvant chemotherapy.

This clonotype occurred many times. This chain joins TRBV10-2 and TRBJ2-1, with 7 bases fitting TRBD2. This CDR3 spans 15 amino acids. With V trimmed by 6 bases and J by 0 bases, 5 bases remained unmatched. Germline CDR1 is WSHSY and CDR2 is SAAADI. The CDR3 DNA reads TGCGCCAGCAGCTGGGGCGGGAGCTCCTACAATGAGCAGTTCTTC. Protein sequence: CASSWGGSSYNEQFF.

Ten or more counts support this clonotype. The rearrangement joins TRBV28 to TRBJ1-1; TRBD1 might be the D (6 bases). V was clipped by 5 bases and J by 0 bases, with 16 bases between them. CDR1 MDHEN and CDR2 SYDVKM come from the germline V gene. The CDR3 is made up of 16 amino acids. The DNA for the CDR3 is TGTGCCAGCAGTCTTCAGGGGTCCCTCATGAACACTGAAGCTTTCTTT. It is translated as CASSLQGSLMNTEAFF.

J is TRBJ2-1 and V is TRBV20-1; D possibly corresponds to TRBD2 (5 bases). Per germline, CDR1 DFQATT and CDR2 SNEGSKA (reference sequence). Trimming left V 4 bases short and J 1 base short, with 8 bases between. The CDR3 is 13 amino acids. In nucleotides, the CDR3 is TGCAGTGCTAACGGGGATTCCTACAATGAGCAGTTCTTC. As protein: CSANGDSYNEQFF.

The rearrangement joins TRBV2 to TRBJ1-1, with TRBD1 matching 7 bases. CDR1 and CDR2 from the germline V gene are SNHLY and FYNNEI. The CDR3 consists of 13 residues. Unmatched junction bases numbered 8, after V lost 6 bases and J lost 7 bases. The CDR3 nucleotides read TGTGCCAGCAGACGGGACAGCCAGCTTGAAGCTTTCTTT. It translates to CASRRDSQLEAFF.

This clonotype is large in the sample. The CDR3 DNA follows: TGTGCCAGCACAGTAGCGGTACAGGGAATACTCTACGAGCAGTACTTC. Translating it yields CASTVAVQGILYEQYF. The chain has TRBV6-5 and TRBJ2-7; TRBD1 or TRBD2 may be the D gene (6 bases each). The CDR3 is 16 residues long. The germline CDR1 and CDR2 sequences are MNHEY and SVGAGI. Trimming left V 7 bases short and J 3 bases short, with 22 bases between.

This clonotype was detected many times. The rearrangement joins TRBV9 to TRBJ1-2; the match to TRBD1 covers 7 bases. CDR1 and CDR2 (germline): SGDLS, YYNGEE. V trimming: 3 bases; J trimming: 2 bases; junction bases outside the gene matches: 7. The CDR3 is made up of 15 amino acids. Here the CDR3 DNA reads TGTGCCAGCAGCGCGGCGGGACAGCCCAACTATGGCTACACCTTC. Translated, it gives CASSAAGQPNYGYTF.

Comment on this clonotype: Given a far larger clone just one base away, this is likely a sequencing read error. The V gene is TRBV6-5, the J gene TRBJ1-2; weak D call: TRBD1 (5 bases). CDR1 is MNHEY and CDR2 is SVGAGI in the germline V gene. This CDR3 has 15 residues. Trimming took 5 bases from V and 4 from J, leaving 17 bases between them. CDR3: CASSEKGMGLYGYTF. CDR3 in DNA: TGTGCCAGCAGTGAGAAGGGAATGGGGCTCTATGGCTACACCTTC.

In its sample, this clonotype ranks as large. The chain recombines TRBV19 with TRBJ1-2; D gene ambiguous. This CDR3 region has 13 residues. Germline V gene sequence: CDR1 LNHDA, CDR2 SQIVND (reference sequence). The V end lost 7 bases, the J end lost 4 bases, and 13 bases lay between the germline ends. CDR3 DNA: TGTGCCAGTACCACGGGCCCCATCTATGGCTACACCTTC. This codes for CASTTGPIYGYTF.

This clonotype is medium-sized (0.01 to 0.1%) in the sample. The chain employs TRBV9 and TRBJ2-3, with 12 bases identical to TRBD2. Per the germline V gene, CDR1 is SGDLS and CDR2 is YYNGEE. This CDR3 has 15 residues. With V trimmed by 4 bases and J by 2 bases, 2 bases remained unmatched. CDR3 coding DNA: TGTGCCAGCAGCTCTAGCGGGAGGGCCACAGATACGCAGTATTTT. This translates into CASSSSGRATDTQYF. Combining the CDR3 with reference TRBV9 and TRBJ2-3 gives the whole variable domain DSGVTQTPKHLITATGQRVTLRCSPRSGDLSVYWYQQSLDQGLQFLIQYYNGEERAKGNILERFSAQQFPDLHSELNLSSLELGDSALYFCASSSSGRATDTQYFGPGTRLTVL.

A few counts support this clonotype. The chain employs TRBV7-2 and TRBJ2-5, with 11 nucleotides matching TRBD1. Germline assignment: CDR1 SGHTA and CDR2 FQGNSA. With V trimmed by 1 base and J by 1 base, 2 bases remained unmatched. The CDR3 runs 16 residues. The CDR3 reads CASSLGGTGGQETQYF. The CDR3 DNA follows: TGTGCCAGCAGCTTAGGGGGGACAGGGGGCCAAGAGACCCAGTACTTC.

This clonotype is labeled medium-sized (0.01 to 0.1%). The chain joins TRBV6-1 to TRBJ2-2, with 11 bases identical to TRBD2. V shed 6 bases and J 5 bases; nucleotides not matched to a gene: 2. Germline CDR1 MNHNS, CDR2 SASEGT. The CDR3 length is 14 residues. This CDR3 is CASSVAGGTGELFF. As DNA, the CDR3 is TGTGCCAGCAGCGTAGCGGGGGGGACCGGGGAGCTGTTTTTT.

By share, this clonotype counts as medium-sized. This chain links TRBV29-1 with TRBJ2-2, with TRBD1 matching over 7 bases. Germline values: CDR1 SQVTM, CDR2 ANQGSEA. Unmatched junction bases numbered 8, after V lost 6 bases and J lost 4 bases. The CDR3 extends over 14 amino acids. The CDR3 reads CSVRTGQITGELFF. The CDR3 DNA follows: TGCAGCGTCCGGACGGGACAGATCACCGGGGAGCTGTTTTTT.

In its sample, this clonotype is medium-sized (0.01 to 0.1%). V usage is TRBV28 and J usage is TRBJ2-2; D not resolved. CDR1 MDHEN and CDR2 SYDVKM come from the germline V gene. V was clipped by 7 bases and J by 5 bases, with 11 bases between them. The CDR3 has 13 residues. This chain's CDR3 is CASTQRRTGELFF. The CDR3 DNA sequence: TGTGCCAGCACCCAAAGGAGAACCGGGGAGCTGTTTTTT.

This clonotype was seen ten or more times. As DNA, the CDR3 is TGTGCTAGTGGTTTGGTGAGAATAGACTACAATGAGCAGTTCTTC. Amino acids: CASGLVRIDYNEQFF. This rearrangement joins TRBV12-5 to TRBJ2-1; no firm D call. Germline-derived CDR1 and CDR2 are LGHNT and FRNRAP. CDR3 length: 15 amino acids. V was pared by 0 bases and J by 3 bases, with 9 bases between.

This clonotype qualifies as large (0.1 to 1%). This chain joins TRBV6-1 and TRBJ2-3; D gene unclear. CDR3 length: 13 residues. Germline CDR1 is MNHNS and CDR2 is SASEGT. Deletions cut 1 base from V and 5 bases from J, with 7 bases between. In DNA form, the CDR3 reads TGTGCCAGCAGTGAAGGTTGGGTAGATACGCAGTATTTT. It encodes CASSEGWVDTQYF.

This clonotype was seen only a few times. This chain joins TRBV6-6 and TRBJ2-7; D not certain. Germline assignment: CDR1 MNHNY and CDR2 SVGAGI (reference sequence). The CDR3 covers 13 residues. The V gene lost 5 bases and the J gene lost 0 bases, with 8 bases spanning the gap. The CDR3 here is CASSTPTSYEQYF. The CDR3 DNA sequence: TGTGCCAGCAGTACCCCGACCTCCTACGAGCAGTACTTC.

At least ten counts were recorded for this clonotype. V is TRBV28 and J is TRBJ2-3, with 11 bases lining up with TRBD2. CDR3 size: 15 residues. The V gene end was trimmed by 6 bases and the J gene end by 3 bases; junction bases not matched to a gene: 5. Germline lookup yields CDR1 MDHEN and CDR2 SYDVKM. CDR3 nucleotides: TGTGCCAGCAGCTCTACTAGCGGGGGAACAGATACGCAGTATTTT. Its translation: CASSSTSGGTDTQYF.

On this clonotype: A read error is the likely source, as a far larger clone sits one nucleotide away. The V gene is TRBV6-6, the J gene TRBJ1-3; D not resolved. The germline V and J ends were trimmed by 5 bases and 4 bases, with 15 bases remaining between them. The CDR3 consists of 15 residues. CDR1 and CDR2 (germline): MNHNY, SVGAGI (reference sequence). The CDR3 coding sequence is TGTGCCAGCAGTGAGTCTGAGGTTGTAGGAAACACCATATATTTT. It yields the protein CASSESEVVGNTIYF.

This clonotype was found many times. This chain connects TRBV20-1 to TRBJ2-2, with TRBD2 matching 10 bases. The CDR3 contains 16 residues. Germline CDR1 and CDR2: DFQATT and SNEGSKA (reference sequence). J was trimmed by 3 bases and V by 0 bases; bases with no gene match: 4. Here the CDR3 DNA reads TGCAGTGCTAGAGACGGGCTAGCGGGAGACACCGGGGAGCTGTTTTTT. Translated, it gives CSARDGLAGDTGELFF.

By its share, this clonotype is medium-sized. This chain links TRBV30 with TRBJ2-2, with D tentatively TRBD1 (5 bases). V was pared by 4 bases and J by 0 bases, with 6 bases between. This CDR3 region has 13 residues. The germline V gene has CDR1 GTSNPN and CDR2 SVGIG (reference sequence). CDR3 sequence: CAWTGPNTGELFF. CDR3 coding DNA: TGTGCCTGGACAGGGCCGAACACCGGGGAGCTGTTTTTT.

This clonotype is classed as large. The chain uses TRBV27 and TRBJ1-2; 8 bases map to TRBD1. Looked up from germline, CDR1 is MNHEY and CDR2 is SMNVEV (reference sequence). The CDR3 runs to 13 residues. V shed 6 bases, J shed 4 bases, and the junction held 4 bases outside the gene matches. Here the CDR3 DNA reads TGTGCCAGCAGCCCCGGGACAGGCTATGGCTACACCTTC. Translating gives CASSPGTGYGYTF.

The sample holds many counts of this clonotype. The V call is TRBV20-1, the J call TRBJ2-1; 10 nucleotides line up with TRBD2. The germline CDR1 and CDR2 sequences are DFQATT and SNEGSKA (reference sequence). The CDR3 covers 16 residues. V trimming: 0 bases; J trimming: 7 bases; junction bases outside the gene matches: 9. This CDR3 reads CSARDPASGSSNEQFF. The CDR3 coding sequence is TGCAGTGCTAGAGATCCGGCTAGCGGGAGTTCGAATGAGCAGTTCTTC.